Following are 12 T cell receptor beta chains from one sample sequenced in a study of control samples from healthy donors and cancer patients (dated by TCRdb to the early 2020s). The library was generated by the immunoSEQ multiplex PCR assay. The immuneACCESS repertoire file appears here via TCRdb, limited to in-frame rearrangements. These files lack a portion of the clones; in checked studies, under half of the deficit traces to unresolved V genes, and the cause of the others is not known. In this sample the table shows 150,000 to 200,000 clones, around 90% of which occur a single time. The ten largest account for approximately 4.9% of the sample. The sequencing input was blood. The source of these receptors is a woman aged 30 to 39 in good health.

The chain has TRBV28 and TRBJ1-2; D not certain. Germline assignment: CDR1 MDHEN and CDR2 SYDVKM. CDR3 length equals 12 residues. Trimming shortened V by 7 bases and J by 7 bases, and 13 bases separated the two germline ends. This CDR3 is CASTPMQAGYTF. CDR3 in DNA: TGTGCCAGCACCCCGATGCAGGCTGGCTACACCTTC.

This rearrangement joins TRBV6-5 to TRBJ1-1; D is unresolved. The CDR3 has 15 amino acids. The V gene's germline CDR1 is MNHEY and CDR2 SVGAGI. V was cut by 4 bases and J by 7 bases, with 19 bases left in between. Here the CDR3 DNA reads TGTGCCAGCAGTTCTGACGGATCGATAGGAATTGAAGCTTTCTTT. It specifies CASSSDGSIGIEAFF.

The rearrangement joins TRBV27 to TRBJ2-2; a possible D gene is TRBD2 (6 bases). Trimming left V 0 bases short and J 3 bases short, with 11 bases between. The CDR3 contains 16 residues. CDR1 MNHEY and CDR2 SMNVEV come from the germline V gene (reference sequence). For the CDR3, the DNA is TGTGCCAGCAGTTTATCAGCCGGAGGGGACACCGGGGAGCTGTTTTTT. The encoded protein is CASSLSAGGDTGELFF.

The V gene is TRBV5-1, the J gene TRBJ1-2; the D gene is possibly TRBD1 (5 bases). This CDR3 region has 14 residues. Germline assignment: CDR1 SGHRS and CDR2 YFSETQ. The V and J ends lost 0 bases and 6 bases respectively, with 12 bases between them. The CDR3 here is CASSLARGEDGYTF. The CDR3 DNA reads TGCGCCAGCAGCTTGGCAAGAGGGGAGGATGGCTACACCTTC. Using reference TRBV5-1 and TRBJ1-2 for the parts outside the CDR3, the full variable domain is KAGVTQTPRYLIKTRGQQVTLSCSPISGHRSVSWYQQTPGQGLQFLFEYFSETQRNKGNFPGRFSGRQFSNSRSEMNVSTLELGDSALYLCASSLARGEDGYTFGSGTRLTVV.

V and J are TRBV29-1 and TRBJ2-4; 8 bases are a match to TRBD1. The CDR3 extends over 15 amino acids. V was clipped by 0 bases and J by 6 bases; unmatched bases: 7. The germline V gene has CDR1 SQVTM and CDR2 ANQGSEA. CDR3 sequence reads: CSVEDAIGQGNIQYF. The CDR3 region has the DNA TGCAGCGTTGAAGACGCCATTGGACAGGGAAACATTCAGTACTTC.

The chain combines TRBV6-1 with TRBJ2-6, with D perhaps matching TRBD1 or TRBD2 (6 bases each). The CDR3 loop spans 16 amino acids. The germline V and J ends were trimmed by 3 bases and 2 bases, with 11 bases remaining between them. Per the germline V gene, CDR1 is MNHNS and CDR2 is SASEGT. The CDR3 is CASSDRGLTGANVLTF. The CDR3 bases are TGTGCCAGCAGTGATCGGGGGCTCACTGGGGCCAACGTCCTGACTTTC.

V gene TRBV2 combines with J gene TRBJ2-6, with D possibly TRBD1 on 6 matching bases. The CDR3 sequence is 17 residues long. V was pared by 7 bases and J by 0 bases, with 16 bases between. Germline CDR1 SNHLY, CDR2 FYNNEI. The CDR3 DNA is TGTGCCAGCACCAGACAGGCGAACCCCTCTGGGGCCAACGTCCTGACTTTC. This encodes CASTRQANPSGANVLTF. Based on the CDR3 plus reference TRBV2 and TRBJ2-6, the full variable domain is EPEVTQTPSHQVTQMGQEVILRCVPISNHLYFYWYRQILGQKVEFLVSFYNNEISEKSEIFDDQFSVERPDGSNFTLKIRSTKLEDSAMYFCASTRQANPSGANVLTFGAGSRLTVL.

The chain is built from TRBV3-1 (or the pseudogene TRBV3-2) and TRBJ2-7; no definite D call. V lost 0 bases, J lost 2 bases, and 5 bases lay in between. This CDR3 region has 13 residues. Germline CDR1 and CDR2: LGHDT and YNNKEL (reference sequence). CDR3 DNA: TGTGCCAGCAGCCAAGATGGGACCTACGAGCAGTACTTC. Its translation: CASSQDGTYEQYF.

This clone has only a few counts. The genes are TRBV29-1 and TRBJ1-2; a weak D match, TRBD1 (6 bases). The V gene's germline CDR1 is SQVTM and CDR2 ANQGSEA. The V and J ends lost 2 bases and 4 bases respectively, with 11 bases between them. CDR3 length equals 13 residues. This CDR3 is CSVERQDLYGYTF. DNA for the CDR3: TGCAGCGTTGAAAGACAGGACCTCTATGGCTACACCTTC. The full variable domain, completed using reference TRBV29-1 and TRBJ1-2, is SAVISQKPSRDICQRGTSLTIQCQVDSQVTMMFWYRQQPGQSLTLIATANQGSEATYESGFVIDKFPISRPNLTFSTLTVSNMSPEDSSIYLCSVERQDLYGYTFGSGTRLTVV.

This chain joins TRBV18 and TRBJ2-2, with 9 bases lining up with TRBD1. Per germline, CDR1 KGHSH and CDR2 LQKENI. The V gene end was trimmed by 3 bases and the J gene end by 3 bases; junction bases not matched to a gene: 2. This CDR3 has 15 amino acids. The CDR3 DNA follows: TGTGCCAGCTCACCCCGGGACAGGGACACCGGGGAGCTGTTTTTT. Its translation: CASSPRDRDTGELFF.

J is TRBJ2-5 and V is TRBV24-1; 11 bases agree with TRBD2. V lost 3 bases and J lost 5; bases outside the gene matches: 7. The CDR3 is 16 residues long. Germline V gene data show CDR1 as KGHDR and CDR2 as SFDVKD. CDR3 protein: CATSDGTSGRTETQYF. The CDR3 DNA is TGTGCCACCAGTGATGGAACTAGCGGGAGAACGGAGACCCAGTACTTC.

The chain recombines TRBV6-5 with TRBJ2-1, with D unresolved. Trimming took off 5 bases at V and 5 bases at J, with 4 bases between the two ends. Germline CDR1 MNHEY, CDR2 SVGAGI. The length of the CDR3 is 11 residues. The CDR3 nucleotides are TGTGCCAGCAGTCGGGACAATGAGCAGTTCTTC. Amino acid sequence: CASSRDNEQFF.